This T cell receptor (beta chain) was captured in a study of blood T cell repertoires in COVID-19. Looked up from germline, CDR1 is MNHEY and CDR2 is SVGAGI. This CDR3 region has 14 residues. V lost 3 bases and J lost 2; bases outside the gene matches: 1. Some clones are missing from TCRdb's copy, which holds only in-frame ones; the method was immunoSEQ multiplex PCR. The data show approximately 360,000 clones, 70% to 90% seen once. This TCR was recovered from a woman in her thirties with acute COVID-19. The genes are TRBV6-5 and TRBJ1-5; TRBD1 matches at 7 bases. Sequencing was performed on PBMCs or T cells enriched from blood (not recorded which). DNA for the CDR3: TGTGCCAGCAGTTATGGGACAGGCAATCAGCCCCAGCATTTT. It is translated as CASSYGTGNQPQHF.